Shown below are 10 T cell receptor beta chains from a single sample sequenced in a study of T-cell reconstitution after alpha-beta-depleted transplantation in children. Preparation of the TCRbeta library was carried out with unique molecular identifiers. Each CDR3 protein gets one entry after TCRdb re-called the PCR reads with MiXCR. The data show approximately 270,000 distinct CDR3 sequences, with 24% seen just once and around 4.8% held by the top ten. Sample: PBMCs, mostly from graft donor cells, taken 360 days after TCRalphabeta/CD19-depleted stem cell transplant. The receptors shown here come from a female patient aged 2-15 years who had a stem cell transplant for congenital amegakaryocytic thrombocytopenia, so the T cells may come from the graft donor.

This clonotype was seen more than once but under ten times. The CDR3 spells CASKMTGLGGYTF. The CDR3 nucleotides are TGTGCCAGCAAGATGACAGGGTTAGGTGGCTACACCTTC. The genes are TRBV6-2 or TRBV6-3 and TRBJ1-2, with 7 bases fitting TRBD1. The CDR3 extends over 13 amino acids. Germline V lookup: CDR1 MNHEY, CDR2 SVGEGT. The V segment lost 7 bases and the J segment 7 bases; nucleotides outside the gene matches: 9.

The chain uses TRBV7-9 and TRBJ1-2; D gene ambiguous. Trimming shortened V by 2 bases and J by 1 base, and 8 bases separated the two germline ends. The V gene's germline CDR1 is SEHNR and CDR2 FQNEAQ (reference sequence). The CDR3 is made up of 14 amino acids. The CDR3 sequence: CASSLLASNYGYTF. The CDR3 coding sequence is TGTGCCAGCAGCTTACTGGCGAGTAACTATGGCTACACCTTC.

The chain recombines TRBV20-1 with TRBJ2-7; D is perhaps TRBD1 (5 bases). The V and J ends lost 1 base and 2 bases respectively, with 12 bases between them. This CDR3 contains 14 residues. Looked up from germline, CDR1 is DFQATT and CDR2 is SNEGSKA (reference sequence). CDR3 nucleotides: TGCAGTGCTAGAGTGGACACCGGGCCCTACGAGCAGTACTTC. Its protein is CSARVDTGPYEQYF.

The V and J genes are TRBV27 and TRBJ1-6, with TRBD1 matching over 8 bases. J gave up 8 bases and V 8 bases, and 14 bases lay outside the gene matches. This CDR3 is built from 16 residues. Germline lookup yields CDR1 MNHEY and CDR2 SMNVEV (reference sequence). The chain's CDR3 is CASSRRRGRGHSPLHF. DNA of the CDR3: TGTGCCAGCTCCCGACGACGGGGCAGGGGGCATTCACCCCTCCACTTT.

This clonotype has a handful of counts. The chain uses TRBV20-1 and TRBJ2-3; the D is unclear. Per germline, CDR1 DFQATT and CDR2 SNEGSKA (reference sequence). The V gene lost 4 bases and the J gene lost 1 base, with 15 bases spanning the gap. This CDR3 has 15 residues. The CDR3 region has the DNA TGCAGTGCTATGACTTTTAACCCTGGCACAGATACGCAGTATTTT. The encoded protein is CSAMTFNPGTDTQYF.

This clonotype was observed a few times. The chain couples TRBV24-1 to TRBJ2-5, with TRBD1 as a possible D gene (6 bases). The CDR3 length is 15 residues. Germline-derived CDR1 and CDR2 are KGHDR and SFDVKD. Trimming stripped 7 bases from V and 5 bases from J, with 19 bases between. The CDR3: CATSDSPERGETQYF. Here the CDR3 DNA reads TGTGCCACCAGCGACAGTCCTGAGAGGGGGGAGACCCAGTACTTC.

Turning to this clonotype: A much larger clone sits a single nucleotide away, making a read error possible. The rearrangement links TRBV14 to TRBJ2-2; D is perhaps TRBD1 (5 bases). The CDR3 loop spans 13 amino acids. V shed 1 base and J shed 11 bases, with 11 bases lying between them. The germline V gene encodes CDR1 SGHDN and CDR2 FVKESK. As DNA, the CDR3 is TGTGCCAGCAGCCAAGCGCAGGGTTCAGAGCTGTTTTTT. The encoded protein is CASSQAQGSELFF.

Only a few counts were recorded for this clonotype. The rearrangement uses TRBV12-3 or TRBV12-4 and TRBJ2-3; D call uncertain. CDR3 length equals 14 residues. The V end was cut by 6 bases, the J end by 0 bases, with 10 bases between. In nucleotides, the CDR3 is TGTGCCAGCAGGGGTGGGCTCAGCACAGATACGCAGTATTTT. Protein sequence: CASRGGLSTDTQYF.

This chain links TRBV20-1 with TRBJ2-5, with 7 positions matching TRBD2. J was trimmed by 5 bases and V by 0 bases; bases with no gene match: 3. The CDR3 has 13 amino acids. Germline assignment: CDR1 DFQATT and CDR2 SNEGSKA (reference sequence). The CDR3 loop is CSARDLGGETQYF. Written as DNA, the CDR3 is TGCAGTGCTAGAGATCTGGGGGGGGAGACCCAGTACTTC.

Many counts were recorded for this clonotype. The chain carries TRBV29-1 and TRBJ1-1; the D gene is possibly TRBD1 (5 bases). Germline loops: CDR1 SQVTM, CDR2 ANQGSEA. This CDR3 region has 15 residues. With 0 bases removed from V and 1 base from J, the gap between germline ends came to 12 bases. CDR3 in amino acids: CSVEDRAGTNTEAFF. The CDR3 bases are TGCAGCGTTGAAGACAGGGCAGGGACGAACACTGAAGCTTTCTTT.